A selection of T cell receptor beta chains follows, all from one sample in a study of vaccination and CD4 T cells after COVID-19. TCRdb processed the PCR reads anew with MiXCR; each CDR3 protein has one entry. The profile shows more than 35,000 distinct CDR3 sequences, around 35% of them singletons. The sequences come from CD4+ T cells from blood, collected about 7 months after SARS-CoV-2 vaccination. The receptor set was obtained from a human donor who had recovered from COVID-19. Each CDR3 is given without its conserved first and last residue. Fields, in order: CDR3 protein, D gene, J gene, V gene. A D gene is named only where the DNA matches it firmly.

ASSLGGSGSGF,TRBD2,TRBJ2-1,TRBV7-2
ASKKSMGEIGTYEQY,.,TRBJ2-7,TRBV27
SARDSRGYQETQY,TRBD1,TRBJ2-5,TRBV20-1
ASSLKLWEGDYGYT,.,TRBJ1-2,TRBV6-2/TRBV6-3
SPRGTDTQY,.,TRBJ2-3,TRBV20-1
AYPGQGAVNEQF,TRBD1,TRBJ2-1,TRBV28
ATSRASDSYNEQF,.,TRBJ2-1,TRBV15
ASSRPGLGEQF,TRBD2,TRBJ2-1,TRBV28
ASNPYEQY,.,TRBJ2-7,TRBV28
ASSSLLGAAEQY,.,TRBJ2-7,TRBV27
ASRSRTGKKY,TRBD1,TRBJ2-7,TRBV27
ASSLTVLIEGYT,.,TRBJ1-2,TRBV6-2/TRBV6-3
ASSSYRVTSYNEQF,.,TRBJ2-1,TRBV28
ASSLTDKSSQETQY,.,TRBJ2-5,TRBV19
ASRRGIGQYSNQPQH,.,TRBJ1-5,TRBV6-1
SAREEDIQY,.,TRBJ2-4,TRBV20-1
ASSPLTSGRNSYEQY,TRBD2,TRBJ2-7,TRBV27
ASSLGRNTEAF,.,TRBJ1-1,TRBV12-3/TRBV12-4
ASSLGLAGQETQY,TRBD2,TRBJ2-5,TRBV7-2
ASSRGSVVLYNEQF,.,TRBJ2-1,TRBV6-1
ASSLSYEQY,.,TRBJ2-7,TRBV7-2
ASSKAKGGSGSQETQY,.,TRBJ2-5,TRBV21-1
ASKMSNQPQH,.,TRBJ1-5,TRBV19
ATSRDRGEQF,.,TRBJ2-1,TRBV15
ASSLARVIQF,.,TRBJ2-1,TRBV7-8
ASSLPGTSGYNEQF,TRBD2,TRBJ2-1,TRBV7-8
ASSLASGTDTQY,.,TRBJ2-3,TRBV7-6
ASSLNNRGNSYEQY,.,TRBJ2-7,TRBV28
ASSLLGGRTGELF,.,TRBJ2-2,TRBV27
ATSLPGSSYNEQF,.,TRBJ2-1,TRBV24-1
AIRDRPLNTEAF,.,TRBJ1-1,TRBV6-4
ASSPSGSSYNEQF,.,TRBJ2-1,TRBV6-2/TRBV6-3
ASSLKRTTTNEKLF,.,TRBJ1-4,TRBV7-2
ASSSPRRTDHGYT,.,TRBJ1-2,TRBV7-2
AWGGWTEAF,.,TRBJ1-1,TRBV30
ATSPDRGRNQPQH,.,TRBJ1-5,TRBV15
ATSGGAGVNYEQY,TRBD2,TRBJ2-7,TRBV15
AIREGAGELF,.,TRBJ2-2,TRBV10-3
ASSLLNHRTSGAYEQY,TRBD2,TRBJ2-7,TRBV28
ASSGWAPYEQY,.,TRBJ2-7,TRBV6-1